The 11 T cell receptor beta chains presented below share a single source sample, sequenced in a study of OX40 agonist ivuxolimab in advanced cancers. Sequencing used immunoSEQ multiplex PCR; TCRdb keeps in-frame clones, though not all of them. The repertoire consists of about 80,000 clones, with approximately 85% occurring once and the leading ten covering roughly 6%. This material consisted of CD4+ or CD8+ T cells sorted from blood, taken in a trial of the OX40 agonist ivuxolimab. The receptors come from an adult with an advanced solid tumor such as melanoma, head and neck, liver or kidney cancer.

The CDR3 reads CASRPIPSGQGAYEQYF. The CDR3 region has the DNA TGCGCCAGTCGCCCAATTCCCTCGGGACAGGGGGCCTACGAGCAGTACTTC. This chain links TRBV5-1 with TRBJ2-7; 11 bases line up with TRBD1. With 8 bases clipped from V and 2 bases from J, the junction kept 15 bases outside the gene matches. This CDR3 is built from 17 residues. Germline CDR1 reads SGHRS; CDR2 reads YFSETQ.

Only a few counts were recorded for this clone. The chain carries TRBV7-2 and TRBJ1-5, with no clear D. This CDR3 comprises 13 residues. Looked up from germline, CDR1 is SGHTA and CDR2 is FQGNSA. Deletions cut 5 bases from V and 5 bases from J, with 10 bases between. The CDR3 protein is CASSEAGYQPQHF. The CDR3 coding sequence is TGTGCCAGCAGCGAGGCCGGTTATCAGCCCCAGCATTTT. Together with reference TRBV7-2 and TRBJ1-5, the CDR3 gives the full variable domain: GAGVSQSPSNKVTEKGKDVELRCDPISGHTALYWYRQSLGQGLEFLIYFQGNSAPDKSGLPSDRFSAERTGGSVSTLTIQRTQQEDSAVYLCASSEAGYQPQHFGDGTRLSIL.

Worth noting for this clone: A read error is possible here, since a much larger clone lies one base away. The rearrangement uses TRBV7-8 and TRBJ1-4; D perhaps matches TRBD1 (6 bases). V was cut by 5 bases and J by 8 bases, with 24 bases left in between. Germline CDR1 and CDR2: SGHVS and FQNEAQ. The CDR3 is made up of 17 amino acids. CDR3 region: CASSLYRVPPPGEKLFF. The CDR3 DNA is TGTGCCAGCAGCCTATACAGGGTGCCCCCCCCAGGGGAAAAACTGTTTTTT.

For this clone: Germline is not matched at one junction end, which may reflect a read error. In nucleotides, the CDR3 is TGTGCCAGCAGCTTTAGGGACTTGCTCAATGAACAGTTCTTC. It is translated as CASSFRDLLNEQFF. The chain couples TRBV7-2 to TRBJ2-1, with a weak D call TRBD2 (6 bases). The CDR3 has 14 amino acids. The germline V gene has CDR1 SGHTA and CDR2 FQGNSA.

The chain has TRBV5-1 and TRBJ2-5, with D perhaps matching TRBD2 (5 bases). The CDR3 spans 16 residues. With 2 bases removed from V and 1 base from J, the gap between germline ends came to 15 bases. Germline V lookup: CDR1 SGHRS, CDR2 YFSETQ. Here the CDR3 DNA reads TGCGCCAGCAGCTTCCTCAAGCCGGGATCCCAAGAGACCCAGTACTTC. Amino acids: CASSFLKPGSQETQYF.

The chain has TRBV18 and TRBJ2-1, with 12 bases lining up with TRBD1. V lost 3 bases, J lost 12 bases, and 9 bases stayed unmatched. This CDR3 comprises 15 residues. Per the germline V gene, CDR1 is KGHSH and CDR2 is LQKENI. The CDR3 nucleotides are TGTGCCAGCTCACCGTCGGGACAGGGGGCGATAGGGCAGTTCTTC. Translating gives CASSPSGQGAIGQFF.

The genes are TRBV4-3 and TRBJ1-4; D may be TRBD1 (5 bases). The CDR3 covers 17 residues. Trimming took off 0 bases at V and 0 bases at J, with 11 bases between the two ends. Germline loops: CDR1 LGHNA, CDR2 YSLEER. CDR3 loop: CASSQDRQLATNEKLFF. As DNA, the CDR3 is TGCGCCAGCAGCCAAGACCGACAGCTTGCAACTAATGAAAAACTGTTTTTT.

In DNA, the CDR3 is TGTGCCAGCAGCCAACCGGGGCACACTGAAGCTTTCTTT. This sequence encodes CASSQPGHTEAFF. V gene TRBV7-3 combines with J gene TRBJ1-1, with a tentative D call TRBD1 (5 bases). Germline CDR1 and CDR2: SGHTA and FQGTGA. V lost 5 bases to trimming and J lost 3 bases, with 10 bases between them. There are 13 residues in the CDR3.

The chain uses TRBV9 and TRBJ2-6; TRBD2 matches at 8 bases. Germline CDR1 SGDLS, CDR2 YYNGEE. The CDR3 totals 18 residues. The V and J ends lost 4 bases and 0 bases, in that order; junction bases with no gene match: 9. The CDR3 sequence: CASSPREGLLSGANVLTF. The CDR3 DNA sequence: TGTGCCAGCAGCCCCCGGGAGGGCCTTCTCTCTGGGGCCAACGTCCTGACTTTC.

This clone has only a few counts. The chain recombines TRBV7-9 with TRBJ2-5, with D possibly matching TRBD2 (6 bases). Germline CDR1 reads SEHNR; CDR2 reads FQNEAQ (reference sequence). This CDR3 contains 13 residues. Trimming stripped 4 bases from V and 5 bases from J, with 11 bases between. The CDR3 region has the DNA TGTGCCAGCAGCTATGGGAGCGGGGAGACCCAGTACTTC. Encoded protein: CASSYGSGETQYF.

This clone was detected only once. V usage is TRBV16 and J usage is TRBJ1-2; 7 bases fit TRBD1. After removal of 0 bases from V and 4 bases from J, the junction contained 11 bases not matched to a gene. CDR3 length: 17 amino acids. Germline CDR1 reads KGHSY; CDR2 reads FQNENV. CDR3 coding DNA: TGTGCCAGCAGCCAATCGCTGGGACAGCACTCGGGCTATGGCTACACCTTC. Translating it yields CASSQSLGQHSGYGYTF.